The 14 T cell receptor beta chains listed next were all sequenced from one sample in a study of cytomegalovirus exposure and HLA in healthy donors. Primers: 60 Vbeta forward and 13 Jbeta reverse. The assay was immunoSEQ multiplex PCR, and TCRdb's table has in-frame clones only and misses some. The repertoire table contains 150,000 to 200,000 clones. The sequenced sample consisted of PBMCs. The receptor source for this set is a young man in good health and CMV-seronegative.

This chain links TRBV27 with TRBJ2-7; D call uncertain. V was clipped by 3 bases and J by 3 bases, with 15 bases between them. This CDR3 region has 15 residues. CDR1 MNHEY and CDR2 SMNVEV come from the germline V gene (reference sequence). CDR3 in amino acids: CASSFKGSGYYEQYF. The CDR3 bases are TGTGCCAGCAGTTTTAAAGGTTCGGGTTACTACGAGCAGTACTTC.

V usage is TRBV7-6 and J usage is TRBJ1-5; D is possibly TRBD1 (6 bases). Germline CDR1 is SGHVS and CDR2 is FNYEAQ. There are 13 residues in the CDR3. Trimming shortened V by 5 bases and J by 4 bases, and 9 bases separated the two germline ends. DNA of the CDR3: TGTGCCAGCAGCCGAGGACAGAATCAGCCCCAGCATTTT. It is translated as CASSRGQNQPQHF.

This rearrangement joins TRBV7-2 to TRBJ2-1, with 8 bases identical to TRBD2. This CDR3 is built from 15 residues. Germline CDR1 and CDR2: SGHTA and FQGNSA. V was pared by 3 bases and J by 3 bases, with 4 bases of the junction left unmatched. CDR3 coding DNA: TGTGCCAGCAGCTTTACTAGCGGCTACTACAATGAGCAGTTCTTC. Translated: CASSFTSGYYNEQFF.

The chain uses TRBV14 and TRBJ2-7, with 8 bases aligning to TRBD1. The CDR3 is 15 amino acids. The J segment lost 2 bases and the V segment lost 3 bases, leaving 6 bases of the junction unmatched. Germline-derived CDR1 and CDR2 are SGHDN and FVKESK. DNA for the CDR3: TGTGCCAGCAGCCAGACGACAGGGGTCCCCTACGAGCAGTACTTC. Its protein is CASSQTTGVPYEQYF.

CDR3 sequence: CASTIGGAGDGTDTQYF. CDR3 DNA sequence: TGTGCCAGCACCATCGGAGGGGCGGGAGATGGCACAGATACGCAGTATTTT. This sequence joins TRBV5-4 and TRBJ2-3; 7 bases line up with TRBD2. Germline trimming cut 6 bases from V and 1 base from J; bases unmatched to any gene: 14. Germline V gives CDR1 SGHNT, CDR2 YYREEE (reference sequence). This CDR3 is 17 amino acids long.

Here the CDR3 reads CASSQSHLAGGGETQYF. The CDR3 DNA sequence: TGCGCCAGCAGCCAATCCCATTTAGCGGGAGGAGGGGAGACCCAGTACTTC. This chain uses TRBV4-1 with TRBJ2-5; 10 positions match TRBD2. Germline-derived CDR1 and CDR2 are MGHRA and YSYEKL. This CDR3 has 17 amino acids. J was trimmed by 5 bases and V by 2 bases; bases with no gene match: 11.

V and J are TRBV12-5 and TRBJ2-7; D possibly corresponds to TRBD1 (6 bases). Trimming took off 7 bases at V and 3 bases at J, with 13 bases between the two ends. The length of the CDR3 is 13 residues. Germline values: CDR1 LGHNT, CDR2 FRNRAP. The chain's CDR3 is CASATGLLYEQYF. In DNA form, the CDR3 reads TGTGCTAGTGCCACAGGGCTACTCTACGAGCAGTACTTC. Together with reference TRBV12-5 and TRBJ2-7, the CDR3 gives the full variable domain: DARVTQTPRHKVTEMGQEVTMRCQPILGHNTVFWYRQTMMQGLELLAYFRNRAPLDDSGMPKDRFSAEMPDATLATLKIQPSEPRDSAVYFCASATGLLYEQYFGPGTRLTVT.

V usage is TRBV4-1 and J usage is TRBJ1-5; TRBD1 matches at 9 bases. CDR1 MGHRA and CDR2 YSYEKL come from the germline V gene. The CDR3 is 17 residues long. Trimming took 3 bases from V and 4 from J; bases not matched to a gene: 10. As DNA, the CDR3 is TGCGCCAGCAGCCAGGGTCAACCGGACAGGGGTAATCAGCCCCAGCATTTT. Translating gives CASSQGQPDRGNQPQHF.

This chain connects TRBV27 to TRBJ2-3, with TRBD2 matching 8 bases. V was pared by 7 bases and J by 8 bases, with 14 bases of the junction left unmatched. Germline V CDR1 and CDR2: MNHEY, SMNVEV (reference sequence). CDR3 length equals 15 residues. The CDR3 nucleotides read TGTGCCAGCACCAATGGTGGACTAGCAATCAGTACGCAGTATTTT. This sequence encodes CASTNGGLAISTQYF.

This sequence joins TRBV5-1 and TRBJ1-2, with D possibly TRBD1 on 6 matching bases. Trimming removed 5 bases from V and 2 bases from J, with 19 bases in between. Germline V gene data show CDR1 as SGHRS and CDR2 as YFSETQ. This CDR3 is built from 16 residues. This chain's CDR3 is CASRGGQGLINYGYTF. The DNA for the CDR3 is TGCGCCAGCAGGGGAGGGCAGGGGCTAATCAACTATGGCTACACCTTC.

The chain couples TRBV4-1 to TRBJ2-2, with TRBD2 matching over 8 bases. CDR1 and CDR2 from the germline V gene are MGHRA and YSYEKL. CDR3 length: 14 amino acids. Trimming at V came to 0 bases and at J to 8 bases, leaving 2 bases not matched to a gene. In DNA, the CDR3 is TGCGCCAGCAGCCAAGATAGCGGGATTGGGGAGCTGTTTTTT. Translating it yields CASSQDSGIGELFF.

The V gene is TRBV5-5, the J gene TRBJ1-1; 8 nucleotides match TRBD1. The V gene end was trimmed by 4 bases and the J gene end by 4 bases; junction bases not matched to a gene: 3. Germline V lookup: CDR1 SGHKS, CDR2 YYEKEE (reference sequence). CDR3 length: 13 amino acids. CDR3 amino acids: CASSQDRVTEAFF. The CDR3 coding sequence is TGTGCCAGCAGCCAGGACAGGGTCACTGAAGCTTTCTTT.

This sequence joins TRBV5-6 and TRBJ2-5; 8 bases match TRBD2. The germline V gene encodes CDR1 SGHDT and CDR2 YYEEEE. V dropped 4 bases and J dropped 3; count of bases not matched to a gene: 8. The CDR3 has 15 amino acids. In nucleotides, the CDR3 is TGTGCCAGCAGCGGCCGGGGAGCGGGAGAAGAGACCCAGTACTTC. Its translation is CASSGRGAGEETQYF.

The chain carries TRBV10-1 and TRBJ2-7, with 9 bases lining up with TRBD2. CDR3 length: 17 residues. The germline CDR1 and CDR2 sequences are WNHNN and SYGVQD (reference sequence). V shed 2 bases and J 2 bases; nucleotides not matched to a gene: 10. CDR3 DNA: TGCGCCAGCAGTGAGGGTGGGCTAGCGGGATTACCCTACGAGCAGTACTTC. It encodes CASSEGGLAGLPYEQYF.